These 18 T cell receptor beta chains came from one sample sequenced in a study of beta chain features in type 1 diabetes. Study-level results: There was a moderate but significant shortening of TCRB CDR3s in all four CD4+ subsets of Type 1 diabetes patients.

No cognate antigen is known for these TCRs. The isolated RNA, all of it, was reverse transcribed, so expressed TCRB transcripts were what got sequenced. The assay was immunoSEQ multiplex PCR, and TCRdb's table has in-frame clones only and misses some. Of about 700,000 clones detected, 13% appear once; the ten largest clones hold less than 0.025%. The sample was naive CD4+ T cells from blood. The receptor source for this set is a man aged 18-30 years with type 1 diabetes.

This clone was counted only a few times. This sample includes further DNA sequences coding for the same CDR3. The J gene is TRBJ2-5, the V gene TRBV30; D perhaps matches TRBD1 (6 bases). Germline-derived CDR1 and CDR2 are GTSNPN and SVGIG (reference sequence). With 1 base removed from V and 2 bases from J, the gap between germline ends came to 8 bases. CDR3 length: 13 residues. The CDR3 region is CAWSGQVQETQYF. In nucleotides, the CDR3 is TGTGCCTGGAGTGGACAGGTTCAAGAGACCCAGTACTTC.

This clone appeared a single time. This chain links TRBV2 with TRBJ2-7, with D uncertain. The CDR3 covers 13 residues. V lost 8 bases and J 3 bases, leaving 14 bases between the germline ends. Germline CDR1 is SNHLY and CDR2 is FYNNEI. In nucleotides, the CDR3 is TGTGCCAGCGCGATAGACTTAAACTACGAGCAGTACTTC. It yields the protein CASAIDLNYEQYF.

This clone turned up a few times. V is TRBV18 and J is TRBJ1-2; 9 nucleotides match TRBD1. This CDR3 has 15 residues. Germline V gene lookup returns CDR1 KGHSH and CDR2 LQKENI. V shed 2 bases, J shed 6 bases, and the junction held 7 bases outside the gene matches. Here the CDR3 DNA reads TGTGCCAGCTCACCATCTTCAGGGACAGGGAATGGCTACACCTTC. The encoded protein is CASSPSSGTGNGYTF.

The chain joins TRBV5-1 to TRBJ1-2, with unresolved D. CDR1 SGHRS and CDR2 YFSETQ come from the germline V gene. V lost 0 bases, J lost 6 bases, and 0 bases lay in between. This CDR3 has 10 amino acids. Here the CDR3 reads CASSLDGYTF. Here the CDR3 DNA reads TGCGCCAGCAGCTTGGATGGCTACACCTTC.

This rearrangement joins TRBV23-1 to TRBJ1-3; TRBD1 is a possible D gene (6 bases). TRBV23-1 falls under the ORF class, with uncertain function. The CDR3 loop spans 21 amino acids. Trimming removed 2 bases from V and 0 bases from J, with 26 bases in between. CDR3 amino acids: CASSQSPTGGHVSFSGNTIYF. The DNA for the CDR3 is TGCGCCAGCAGTCAAAGCCCAACGGGGGGCCATGTCTCCTTCTCTGGAAACACCATATATTTT.

The V gene is TRBV28, the J gene TRBJ1-6; TRBD1 matches at 8 bases. This CDR3 is built from 13 residues. Germline CDR1 reads MDHEN; CDR2 reads SYDVKM. V lost 7 bases to trimming and J lost 8 bases; unmatched junction nucleotides: 4. CDR3 protein: CASTYRGDSPLHF. The CDR3 DNA reads as TGTGCCAGCACGTACAGGGGGGATTCACCCCTCCACTTT. The full variable domain, completed using reference TRBV28 and TRBJ1-6, is DVKVTQSSRYLVKRTGEKVFLECVQDMDHENMFWYRQDPGLGLRLIYFSYDVKMKEKGDIPEGYSVSREKKERFSLILESASTNQTSMYLCASTYRGDSPLHFGNGTRLTVT.

This chain uses TRBV29-1 with TRBJ2-6; either TRBD1 or TRBD2 may fit D (5 bases each). The CDR3 contains 13 residues. Germline values: CDR1 SQVTM, CDR2 ANQGSEA. The V gene lost 6 bases and the J gene lost 4 bases, with 10 bases spanning the gap. The DNA for the CDR3 is TGCAGCGTCCGAGGGGCCGGGGCCAACGTCCTGACTTTC. Translating it yields CSVRGAGANVLTF.

This clone was detected a few times. V gene TRBV6-1 combines with J gene TRBJ1-1, with TRBD1 as a possible D gene (5 bases). The CDR3 is 13 residues long. Trimming took off 4 bases at V and 0 bases at J, with 6 bases between the two ends. Per the germline V gene, CDR1 is MNHNS and CDR2 is SASEGT. In DNA form, the CDR3 reads TGTGCCAGCAGTGGACAGATGAACACTGAAGCTTTCTTT. As protein: CASSGQMNTEAFF.

The V call is TRBV7-9, the J call TRBJ1-2; D gene unclear. V was pared by 1 base and J by 1 base, with 10 bases between. The CDR3 extends over 15 amino acids. Per the germline V gene, CDR1 is SEHNR and CDR2 is FQNEAQ (reference sequence). In DNA, the CDR3 is TGTGCCAGCAGCTTAGTCGGCGTAGGTAACTATGGCTACACCTTC. It is translated as CASSLVGVGNYGYTF.

The chain uses TRBV4-1 and TRBJ2-1; 8 bases are shared with TRBD2. Germline V gene sequence: CDR1 MGHRA, CDR2 YSYEKL. The CDR3 contains 17 residues. With 3 bases clipped from V and 2 bases from J, the junction kept 9 bases outside the gene matches. The CDR3: CASSHGLSGTTYNEQFF. The CDR3 DNA reads as TGCGCCAGCAGCCACGGACTTAGCGGGACGACCTACAATGAGCAGTTCTTC.

The V call is TRBV28, the J call TRBJ2-7; unclear D gene. This CDR3 spans 13 amino acids. Trimming removed 8 bases from V and 2 bases from J, with 13 bases in between. CDR1 and CDR2 from the germline V gene are MDHEN and SYDVKM. DNA for the CDR3: TGTGCCAGCGTTGGGCAGCTAACCTACGAGCAGTACTTC. Encoded protein: CASVGQLTYEQYF.

The rearrangement links TRBV2 to TRBJ2-7; 8 bases agree with TRBD1. The CDR3 is 14 residues long. Germline-derived CDR1 and CDR2 are SNHLY and FYNNEI. The V and J ends lost 6 bases and 1 base, in that order; junction bases with no gene match: 5. The CDR3 here is CASSRDRYSYEQYF. In nucleotides, the CDR3 is TGTGCCAGCAGCCGGGACAGGTATTCCTACGAGCAGTACTTC.

With regard to this clone: This specimen includes other DNA sequences encoding the same CDR3. The chain couples TRBV28 to TRBJ1-5; D not certain. V was shortened by 1 base and J by 9 bases, with 4 bases between the two germline ends. The CDR3 is made up of 11 amino acids. The germline CDR1 and CDR2 sequences are MDHEN and SYDVKM. CDR3 residues: CASSLSPPQHF. The CDR3 DNA follows: TGTGCCAGCAGTTTATCTCCGCCCCAGCATTTT.

This clone came up a few times. This chain connects TRBV10-3 to TRBJ2-3; TRBD2 aligns across 10 bases. The CDR3 spans 16 residues. Germline CDR1 ENHRY, CDR2 SYGVKD. The V gene end was trimmed by 3 bases and the J gene end by 1 base; junction bases not matched to a gene: 4. CDR3 nucleotides: TGTGCCATCAGTGATCGTCTAGCGGGGGGCACAGATACGCAGTATTTT. It encodes CAISDRLAGGTDTQYF.

V and J are TRBV6-5 and TRBJ2-7, with D possibly being TRBD2 (6 bases). The CDR3 consists of 15 residues. The germline gives CDR1 MNHEY, CDR2 SVGAGI. Trimming left V 4 bases short and J 1 base short, with 14 bases between. CDR3: CASSFGASASYEQYF. CDR3 sequence (DNA): TGTGCCAGCAGTTTTGGGGCTAGCGCTTCCTACGAGCAGTACTTC.

DNA of the CDR3: TGTGCCAGCAGTCTCATGCCCCGGGGGGGGCCGAACAATGAGCAGTTCTTC. It encodes CASSLMPRGGPNNEQFF. The chain links TRBV7-9 to TRBJ2-1; TRBD2 aligns across 8 bases. Germline CDR1 SEHNR, CDR2 FQNEAQ (reference sequence). This CDR3 spans 17 amino acids. J gave up 5 bases and V 6 bases, and 15 bases lay outside the gene matches.

This clone was seen a few times. Different DNA sequences within this sample yield the same CDR3. The V call is TRBV15, the J call TRBJ2-7; no firm D call. The germline CDR1 and CDR2 sequences are LNHNV and YYDKDF (reference sequence). This CDR3 region has 11 residues. Between the trimmed V and J ends, which lost 3 bases and 3 bases, there was a span of 3 bases. The CDR3 sequence: CATSRNYEQYF. The CDR3 region has the DNA TGTGCCACCAGCAGGAACTACGAGCAGTACTTC.

This clone has more than one count but fewer than ten. The CDR3 protein is CASSYQGSGNQPQHF. In DNA, the CDR3 is TGTGCCAGCAGTTACCAGGGATCGGGCAATCAGCCCCAGCATTTT. The rearrangement uses TRBV6-5 and TRBJ1-5; D may be TRBD1 (5 bases). There are 15 residues in the CDR3. Germline values: CDR1 MNHEY, CDR2 SVGAGI. V shed 2 bases and J shed 2 bases, with 10 bases lying between them.